These 29 T cell receptor beta chains came from one sample sequenced in a study of shared T cell receptors in the human thymus (dated by TCRdb to the early 2020s). The library relied on the immunoSEQ multiplex PCR assay. In its TCRdb copy, this immuneACCESS table keeps in-frame sequences only and misses some clones. Where compared with another copy, unresolved V genes explain less than half of these, and the others have no known cause. Within this sample are approximately 490,000 clones, with 78% of them counted one time only. The ten largest clones represent less than 0.015% of the sample. This same sample was also taken into another study, of human thymus T cells.

Sequenced: thymocytes. The receptors derive from a boy younger than two with a congenital heart defect. Donor details come from another sample of the same person, matched by shared clones.

This sequence joins TRBV4-1 and TRBJ2-2, with D possibly being TRBD2 (5 bases). Trimming cost V 2 bases and J 3 bases, with 13 bases left between them. In germline, CDR1 is MGHRA, CDR2 YSYEKL. The CDR3 has 16 amino acids. CDR3 sequence (DNA): TGCGCCAGCAGCCAATCAACTAGAGTCGACACCGGGGAGCTGTTTTTT. Translation: CASSQSTRVDTGELFF.

This sequence joins TRBV21-1 and TRBJ2-1; the table gives TRBD1 as D, unverified against the DNA. TRBV21-1 is listed as a pseudogene. This CDR3 has 16 residues. This CDR3 reads CASSKLRQFPHNEQFF. CDR3 nucleotide sequence: TGTGCCAGCAGCAAACTCAGACAATTCCCACACAATGAGCAGTTCTTC.

CDR3: CASSPGTDRYEQYF. As DNA, the CDR3 is TGTGCCAGCAGTCCCGGGACAGACCGATACGAGCAGTACTTC. The V and J genes are TRBV27 and TRBJ2-7; TRBD1 matches 7 bases. Losses at the gene ends were 5 bases for V and 4 bases for J; bases not matched to a gene: 8. CDR1 is MNHEY, CDR2 SMNVEV, per germline (reference sequence). This CDR3 is built from 14 residues.

There are a few counts of this clone. This rearrangement joins TRBV10-2 to TRBJ1-3; D is ambiguous. CDR1 is WSHSY, CDR2 SAAADI, per germline. This CDR3 spans 13 amino acids. Trimming took 8 bases from V and 0 from J, leaving 8 bases between them. As DNA, the CDR3 is TGCGCCAGCTCTTCGGGCTCTGGAAACACCATATATTTT. Translated, it gives CASSSGSGNTIYF.

The CDR3 coding sequence is TGTGCCAGCAGCGAACATGGGACTTTTCACTACGAGCAGTACTTC. Amino acids: CASSEHGTFHYEQYF. This chain connects TRBV5-6 to TRBJ2-7, with D tentatively TRBD2 (6 bases). Per germline, CDR1 SGHDT and CDR2 YYEEEE. This CDR3 has 15 residues. Trimming removed 4 bases at V and 3 bases at J, with 17 bases between.

The J gene is TRBJ2-7, the V gene TRBV6-5; D not certain. The CDR3 contains 13 residues. Trimming stripped 6 bases from V and 3 bases from J, with 12 bases between. Looked up from germline, CDR1 is MNHEY and CDR2 is SVGAGI. The CDR3 DNA sequence: TGTGCCAGCAGCTTAGACTTCATCTACGAGCAGTACTTC. Protein sequence: CASSLDFIYEQYF.

V is TRBV4-1 and J is TRBJ2-1; 8 bases match TRBD2. Germline-derived CDR1 and CDR2 are MGHRA and YSYEKL. This CDR3 spans 13 amino acids. With V trimmed by 4 bases and J by 8 bases, 4 bases remained unmatched. The CDR3 DNA sequence: TGCGCCAGCAGCCCAGGACTAGCCTATGAGCAGTTCTTC. Residues: CASSPGLAYEQFF.

This clone has just a few counts. The CDR3 loop is CASSDLQGADYEQYF. The DNA of the CDR3 is TGTGCCAGCAGTGATCTCCAGGGGGCGGACTACGAGCAGTACTTC. The rearrangement links TRBV2 to TRBJ2-7; TRBD1 matches at 8 bases. Germline V lookup: CDR1 SNHLY, CDR2 FYNNEI. After removal of 3 bases from V and 3 bases from J, the junction contained 7 bases not matched to a gene. This CDR3 has 15 amino acids.

In its sample, this clone was seen once. V is TRBV5-6 and J is TRBJ2-2; 9 positions agree with TRBD1. V shed 3 bases, J shed 6 bases, and the junction held 6 bases outside the gene matches. Germline-derived CDR1 and CDR2 are SGHDT and YYEEEE. The length of the CDR3 is 15 residues. CDR3 sequence: CASSYRGRYPGELFF. CDR3 DNA sequence: TGTGCCAGCAGCTACAGGGGGCGTTACCCCGGGGAGCTGTTTTTT.

This clone was found a few times. The chain couples TRBV15 to TRBJ1-2; D gene unclear. Germline-derived CDR1 and CDR2 are LNHNV and YYDKDF (reference sequence). V was pared by 0 bases and J by 6 bases, with 17 bases between. This CDR3 comprises 16 residues. DNA of the CDR3: TGTGCCACCAGCAGAGATTTGCGGCCCGTCAAGAATGGCTACACCTTC. It translates to CATSRDLRPVKNGYTF. Complete variable domain (other parts from reference TRBV15 and TRBJ1-2): DAMVIQNPRYQVTQFGKPVTLSCSQTLNHNVMYWYQQKSSQAPKLLFHYYDKDFNNEADTPDNFQSRRPNTSFCFLDIRSPGLGDTAMYLCATSRDLRPVKNGYTFGSGTRLTVV.

The rearrangement joins TRBV12-1 to TRBJ2-2; TRBD2 is the table's D call and was not checked against the DNA. TRBV12-1 is an annotated pseudogene. The CDR3 consists of 14 residues. The DNA for the CDR3 is TGTGCCAGCAGCCGGACTCGGGCAGTCGGGGAGCTGTTTTTT. The encoded protein is CASSRTRAVGELFF.

This chain connects TRBV14 to TRBJ2-5; TRBD1 is a possible D gene (6 bases). Germline values: CDR1 SGHDN, CDR2 FVKESK. The CDR3 covers 15 residues. V shed 3 bases and J shed 4 bases, with 15 bases lying between them. The CDR3 protein is CASSQTGHPPETQYF. The CDR3 region has the DNA TGTGCCAGCAGCCAGACGGGACACCCACCAGAGACCCAGTACTTC.

V usage is TRBV10-2 and J usage is TRBJ1-5, with D possibly TRBD1 on 6 matching bases. The CDR3 extends over 14 amino acids. CDR1 is WSHSY and CDR2 is SAAADI in the germline V gene. V was trimmed by 6 bases and J by 11 bases, leaving 20 bases between them. This chain's CDR3 is CASSKTGRGGSQHF. The DNA for the CDR3 is TGCGCCAGCAGCAAGACAGGACGAGGAGGATCCCAGCATTTT.

The gene calls are TRBV4-2 and TRBJ2-5; 10 positions match TRBD2. This CDR3 has 16 residues. Per the germline V gene, CDR1 is LGHNA and CDR2 is YNFKEQ. J lost 4 bases, V lost 1 base, and 6 bases had no gene match. The CDR3 DNA follows: TGTGCCAGCAGCCAAGCTAGCGGGAGAGTTTCAGAGACCCAGTACTTC. It encodes CASSQASGRVSETQYF.

CDR3 amino acids: CASSQMTSGDYNEQFF. CDR3 DNA: TGTGCCAGCTCACAAATGACTAGCGGAGACTACAATGAGCAGTTCTTC. This chain connects TRBV18 to TRBJ2-1, with 9 positions matching TRBD2. There are 16 residues in the CDR3. Germline CDR1 KGHSH, CDR2 LQKENI. V lost 4 bases to trimming and J lost 3 bases; unmatched junction nucleotides: 7.

The V gene is TRBV11-3, the J gene TRBJ1-3, with D tentatively TRBD1 (5 bases). The germline CDR1 and CDR2 sequences are SGHNT and YENEEA. This CDR3 is built from 14 residues. V dropped 2 bases and J dropped 4 bases, with 9 bases sitting between them. The chain's CDR3 is CASSLRGEGNTIYF. Here the CDR3 DNA reads TGTGCCAGCAGCTTAAGGGGCGAGGGAAACACCATATATTTT.

The genes are TRBV5-1 and TRBJ2-5, with D perhaps given as TRBD1 or TRBD2 (6 bases each). Germline V gene data show CDR1 as SGHRS and CDR2 as YFSETQ. Trimming removed 4 bases at V and 1 base at J, with 11 bases between. This CDR3 is built from 14 residues. The CDR3 DNA is TGCGCCAGCAGCCTGGAGGGGGTCCAAGAGACCCAGTACTTC. Protein sequence: CASSLEGVQETQYF. The variable domain in full, completed from reference TRBV5-1 and TRBJ2-5, reads KAGVTQTPRYLIKTRGQQVTLSCSPISGHRSVSWYQQTPGQGLQFLFEYFSETQRNKGNFPGRFSGRQFSNSRSEMNVSTLELGDSALYLCASSLEGVQETQYFGPGTRLLVL.

The chain recombines TRBV19 with TRBJ1-2; 7 bases match TRBD1. The V gene's germline CDR1 is LNHDA and CDR2 SQIVND (reference sequence). Trimming cost V 3 bases and J 8 bases; bases outside gene matches: 9. The CDR3 loop spans 14 amino acids. The CDR3 protein is CASSIGQVEGGYTF. In DNA, the CDR3 is TGTGCCAGTAGTATCGGACAGGTGGAAGGGGGCTACACCTTC. The entire variable domain, with the rest obtained from reference TRBV19 and TRBJ1-2, is as follows: DGGITQSPKYLFRKEGQNVTLSCEQNLNHDAMYWYRQDPGQGLRLIYYSQIVNDFQKGDIAEGYSVSREKKESFPLTVTSAQKNPTAFYLCASSIGQVEGGYTFGSGTRLTVV.

The V and J genes are TRBV30 and TRBJ2-7; 7 bases fit TRBD2. J gave up 7 bases and V 2 bases, and 11 bases lay outside the gene matches. Germline lookup yields CDR1 GTSNPN and CDR2 SVGIG (reference sequence). This CDR3 has 14 residues. The CDR3 DNA reads as TGTGCCTGGAGTAGCGCGGGCCCGGGGGGAGAGCAGTACTTC. Its translation: CAWSSAGPGGEQYF. Complete variable domain (other parts from reference TRBV30 and TRBJ2-7): SQTIHQWPATLVQPVGSPLSLECTVEGTSNPNLYWYRQAAGRGLQLLFYSVGIGQISSEVPQNLSASRPQDRQFILSSKKLLLSDSGFYLCAWSSAGPGGEQYFGPGTRLTVT.

In the case of this clone: The sample carries other DNA sequences with the same CDR3. The chain employs TRBV4-2 and TRBJ2-7, with D perhaps matching TRBD2 (7 bases). V was trimmed by 0 bases and J by 3 bases, leaving 12 bases between them. The CDR3 is 15 amino acids. The germline CDR1 and CDR2 sequences are LGHNA and YNFKEQ. This CDR3 reads CASSQDGGGSYEQYF. CDR3 nucleotides: TGTGCCAGCAGCCAAGACGGGGGCGGGAGCTACGAGCAGTACTTC.

This chain connects TRBV29-1 to TRBJ2-1; the match to TRBD2 covers 8 bases. Germline V gives CDR1 SQVTM, CDR2 ANQGSEA. The CDR3 contains 13 residues. V was pared by 4 bases and J by 8 bases, with 7 bases of the junction left unmatched. The CDR3: CSVGIAGRDEQFF. The DNA of the CDR3 is TGCAGCGTTGGAATAGCGGGAAGGGATGAGCAGTTCTTC.

V gene TRBV2 combines with J gene TRBJ2-1, with TRBD2 matching 14 bases. The CDR3 has 17 residues. From germline, CDR1 is SNHLY and CDR2 FYNNEI. The V gene end was trimmed by 7 bases and the J gene end by 2 bases; junction bases not matched to a gene: 7. CDR3 residues: CASKGTSGGPTYNEQFF. The CDR3 coding sequence is TGTGCCAGCAAGGGGACTAGCGGGGGCCCCACCTACAATGAGCAGTTCTTC.

The chain joins TRBV4-3 to TRBJ2-3; unclear D gene. The CDR3 has 17 amino acids. The germline CDR1 and CDR2 sequences are LGHNA and YSLEER. V lost 0 bases and J 4 bases, leaving 17 bases between the germline ends. CDR3 loop: CASSQDSPVMIPDTQYF. The CDR3 nucleotides are TGCGCCAGCAGCCAAGATAGCCCAGTTATGATCCCAGATACGCAGTATTTT.

The J gene is TRBJ2-7, the V gene TRBV4-2; the match to TRBD1 covers 9 bases. V dropped 1 base and J dropped 4; count of bases not matched to a gene: 2. The CDR3 extends over 14 amino acids. CDR1 and CDR2 from the germline V gene are LGHNA and YNFKEQ. CDR3 DNA: TGTGCCAGCAGCCAAGTTGGACAGGGGTACGAGCAGTACTTC. Translated, it gives CASSQVGQGYEQYF.

This rearrangement joins TRBV16 to TRBJ2-1, with D unresolved. Looked up from germline, CDR1 is KGHSY and CDR2 is FQNENV. This CDR3 is 12 amino acids long. The ends were cut back, 4 bases at V and 8 bases at J, with 9 bases in the middle. The CDR3 sequence: CASSRPYDEQFF. As DNA, the CDR3 is TGTGCCAGCAGCCGCCCCTATGATGAGCAGTTCTTC.

The gene calls are TRBV5-4 and TRBJ2-1; maybe TRBD2 (6 bases). CDR1 is SGHNT, CDR2 YYREEE, per germline (reference sequence). The V end lost 1 base, the J end lost 4 bases, and 15 bases lay between the germline ends. This CDR3 spans 16 amino acids. The CDR3 is CASSLTGAQEYNEQFF. CDR3 in DNA: TGTGCCAGCAGCTTGACGGGAGCTCAGGAATACAATGAGCAGTTCTTC. Filled out from reference TRBV5-4 and TRBJ2-1, the complete variable domain reads ETGVTQSPTHLIKTRGQQVTLRCSSQSGHNTVSWYQQALGQGPQFIFQYYREEENGRGNFPPRFSGLQFPNYSSELNVNALELDDSALYLCASSLTGAQEYNEQFFGPGTRLTVL.

The chain uses TRBV14 and TRBJ2-7, with TRBD2 matching 9 bases. V shed 1 base, J shed 4 bases, and the junction held 8 bases outside the gene matches. The CDR3 runs to 16 residues. Germline CDR1 is SGHDN and CDR2 is FVKESK. As DNA, the CDR3 is TGTGCCAGCAGCCAAGTCATCAGCGGGAGGTTGTACGAGCAGTACTTC. This gives the protein CASSQVISGRLYEQYF.

This clone was detected once. The rearrangement links TRBV19 to TRBJ2-1; 11 positions match TRBD2. CDR3 length: 19 amino acids. Losses at the gene ends were 5 bases for V and 5 bases for J; bases not matched to a gene: 17. The germline gives CDR1 LNHDA, CDR2 SQIVND (reference sequence). The CDR3 DNA is TGTGCCAGTAGTGCCCAAAGGGGTCGGGGGACTAGCGGTCACAATGAGCAGTTCTTC. This encodes CASSAQRGRGTSGHNEQFF.

CDR3 loop: CASSLDGGDTEAFF. The DNA of the CDR3 is TGTGCCAGCAGCTTGGATGGGGGGGACACTGAAGCTTTCTTT. The chain links TRBV5-4 to TRBJ1-1; TRBD1 is a possible D gene (5 bases). Germline CDR1 reads SGHNT; CDR2 reads YYREEE (reference sequence). The V end lost 0 bases, the J end lost 3 bases, and 9 bases lay between the germline ends. The CDR3 is 14 amino acids.